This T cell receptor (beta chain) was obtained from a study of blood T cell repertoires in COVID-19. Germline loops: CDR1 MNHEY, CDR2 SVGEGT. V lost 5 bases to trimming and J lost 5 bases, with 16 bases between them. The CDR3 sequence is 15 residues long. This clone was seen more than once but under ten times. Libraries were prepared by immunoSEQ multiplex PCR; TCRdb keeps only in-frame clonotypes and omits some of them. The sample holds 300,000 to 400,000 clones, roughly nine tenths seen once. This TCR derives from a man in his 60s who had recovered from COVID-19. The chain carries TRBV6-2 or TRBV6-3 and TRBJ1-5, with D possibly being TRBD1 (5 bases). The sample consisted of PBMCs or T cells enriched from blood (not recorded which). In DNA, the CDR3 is TGTGCCAGCAGTACCCATCGACAGCTAGATCAGCCCCAGCATTTT. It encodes CASSTHRQLDQPQHF.